Below are 22 T cell receptor beta chains sequenced from a single sample in a study of blood T cell repertoires in COVID-19. TCRdb keeps only in-frame clones here, not all; method: immunoSEQ multiplex PCR. The table records roughly 250,000 clones, 83% of them present only once. Material: PBMCs or T cells enriched from blood (not recorded which). Every receptor here comes from a woman aged 40 to 55 who had been exposed to COVID-19.

J is TRBJ1-1 and V is TRBV29-1; D is perhaps TRBD1 (6 bases). This CDR3 is built from 13 residues. The V and J ends lost 7 bases and 0 bases respectively, with 12 bases between them. Germline V gives CDR1 SQVTM, CDR2 ANQGSEA. Written as DNA, the CDR3 is TGCAGCGGTAAAGGACAGATGAACACTGAAGCTTTCTTT. As protein: CSGKGQMNTEAFF.

V and J are TRBV28 and TRBJ1-1; TRBD1 matches 10 bases. The CDR3 has 17 residues. Germline trimming cut 10 bases from V and 1 base from J; bases unmatched to any gene: 15. Germline loops: CDR1 MDHEN, CDR2 SYDVKM. CDR3: CATSRQGATPPNTEAFF. The DNA of the CDR3 is TGTGCCACCTCAAGACAGGGGGCTACCCCGCCGAACACTGAAGCTTTCTTT. The entire variable domain, with the rest obtained from reference TRBV28 and TRBJ1-1, is as follows: DVKVTQSSRYLVKRTGEKVFLECVQDMDHENMFWYRQDPGLGLRLIYFSYDVKMKEKGDIPEGYSVSREKKERFSLILESASTNQTSMYLCATSRQGATPPNTEAFFGQGTRLTVV.

The rearrangement uses TRBV9 and TRBJ1-3; 8 positions agree with TRBD1. Per germline, CDR1 SGDLS and CDR2 YYNGEE. The CDR3 sequence is 17 residues long. The V gene end was trimmed by 2 bases and the J gene end by 3 bases; junction bases not matched to a gene: 10. The CDR3 nucleotides are TGTGCCAGCAGCGTCGGACTACAGGGGGATCATGGAAACACCATATATTTT. As protein: CASSVGLQGDHGNTIYF.

This rearrangement joins TRBV23-1 to TRBJ2-7; TRBD2 might be the D (7 bases). TRBV23-1 is known as an ORF, though its function is uncertain. The CDR3 runs to 18 residues. V lost 8 bases to trimming and J lost 4 bases, with 30 bases between them. In nucleotides, the CDR3 is TGCGCCAGCCGAAATCGAAGAAGGGGGGGGCGAAGTAGGTACGAGCAGTACTTC. It is translated as CASRNRRRGGRSRYEQYF.

This clone was observed once. The chain couples TRBV18 to TRBJ1-1; D possibly corresponds to TRBD1 (5 bases). This CDR3 is 15 amino acids long. Trimming shortened V by 4 bases and J by 3 bases, and 15 bases separated the two germline ends. CDR1 KGHSH and CDR2 LQKENI come from the germline V gene. In DNA form, the CDR3 reads TGTGCCAGCTCACTCCTCGAGACGGGGGACACTGAAGCTTTCTTT. Translating it yields CASSLLETGDTEAFF.

This chain uses TRBV6-5 with TRBJ1-4; D uncertain. Germline V CDR1 and CDR2: MNHEY, SVGAGI. Trimming stripped 6 bases from V and 0 bases from J, with 8 bases between. There are 14 residues in the CDR3. CDR3 nucleotides: TGTGCCAGCAGCCGAACAGCAACTAATGAAAAACTGTTTTTT. It specifies CASSRTATNEKLFF.

The rearrangement links TRBV7-3 to TRBJ2-3, with 7 bases fitting TRBD1. The CDR3 runs to 15 residues. V shed 5 bases and J 5 bases; nucleotides not matched to a gene: 10. Germline V gene lookup returns CDR1 SGHTA and CDR2 FQGTGA. CDR3 nucleotide sequence: TGTGCCAGCAGCAATAGACAGGGCGCCCTAGATACGCAGTATTTT. Its protein product is CASSNRQGALDTQYF.

The chain carries TRBV19 and TRBJ2-1, with 7 bases aligning to TRBD1. V was clipped by 5 bases and J by 9 bases; unmatched bases: 13. The CDR3 contains 15 residues. From germline, CDR1 is LNHDA and CDR2 SQIVND (reference sequence). As DNA, the CDR3 is TGTGCCAGTAGTGAGGTAACAGGGGCTTTAGGTGAGCAGTTCTTC. Its translation: CASSEVTGALGEQFF.

The chain recombines TRBV5-4 with TRBJ1-4, with 9 nucleotides matching TRBD1. The germline V gene encodes CDR1 SGHNT and CDR2 YYREEE (reference sequence). Losses at the gene ends were 5 bases for V and 8 bases for J; bases not matched to a gene: 10. The CDR3 is 15 amino acids. CDR3 protein: CASSPGTGIGEKLFF. DNA of the CDR3: TGTGCCAGCAGTCCTGGGACAGGGATAGGAGAAAAACTGTTTTTT. Complete variable domain (other parts from reference TRBV5-4 and TRBJ1-4): ETGVTQSPTHLIKTRGQQVTLRCSSQSGHNTVSWYQQALGQGPQFIFQYYREEENGRGNFPPRFSGLQFPNYSSELNVNALELDDSALYLCASSPGTGIGEKLFFGSGTQLSVL.

The chain employs TRBV23-1 and TRBJ2-2; 10 bases align to TRBD1. TRBV23-1 is an open reading frame whose function is uncertain. The CDR3 extends over 16 amino acids. CDR3 in amino acids: CATGTGASLNAGELFF. The CDR3 DNA reads TGCGCAACCGGGACAGGGGCTTCCCTCAACGCCGGGGAGCTGTTTTTT.

The chain joins TRBV3-1 (or the pseudogene TRBV3-2) to TRBJ2-7; D is uncertain. Germline loops: CDR1 LGHDT, CDR2 YNNKEL (reference sequence). The CDR3 covers 14 residues. V lost 4 bases and J lost 5, with 15 bases in between. CDR3 coding DNA: TGTGCCAGCAGCCCCGCCAGCGCGGCGGACGAGCAGTACTTC. Its translation: CASSPASAADEQYF.

The CDR3 here is CASRRRENTEAFF. The CDR3 nucleotides read TGTGCCAGCAGGCGACGGGAGAACACTGAAGCTTTCTTT. The V call is TRBV12-3 or TRBV12-4, the J call TRBJ1-1; D gene unclear. Trimming removed 6 bases at V and 1 base at J, with 9 bases between. This CDR3 spans 13 amino acids.

The V gene is TRBV7-2, the J gene TRBJ2-1, with TRBD2 matching over 11 bases. The germline V gene encodes CDR1 SGHTA and CDR2 FQGNSA. Losses at the gene ends were 5 bases for V and 10 bases for J; bases not matched to a gene: 13. The CDR3 has 16 residues. CDR3 protein: CASSIGLAGGIREQFF. Written as DNA, the CDR3 is TGTGCCAGCAGCATTGGATTAGCGGGGGGGATTCGGGAGCAGTTCTTC.

This clone has only one observation. The V call is TRBV6-5, the J call TRBJ1-2, with 7 bases identical to TRBD1. V dropped 7 bases and J dropped 4; count of bases not matched to a gene: 12. The CDR3 runs 15 residues. Germline V gene sequence: CDR1 MNHEY, CDR2 SVGAGI. The DNA for the CDR3 is TGTGCCAGCACCCCACGGGGACAGCCCATCTATGGCTACACCTTC. Encoded protein: CASTPRGQPIYGYTF.

V is TRBV7-8 and J is TRBJ2-7; D might be TRBD1 (6 bases). The length of the CDR3 is 13 residues. V gave up 3 bases and J gave up 4 bases, with 10 bases separating them. Germline values: CDR1 SGHVS, CDR2 FQNEAQ. The CDR3 protein is CASSLDRSYEQYF. The CDR3 bases are TGTGCCAGCAGCTTGGACAGAAGTTACGAGCAGTACTTC.

Only a few counts were recorded for this clone. The chain employs TRBV4-2 and TRBJ2-2; a weak D match, TRBD2 (6 bases). V shed 1 base and J shed 1 base, with 10 bases lying between them. From germline, CDR1 is LGHNA and CDR2 YNFKEQ. The CDR3 length is 16 residues. CDR3 DNA sequence: TGTGCCAGCAGCCAAGCCGGGACTCAGAACACCGGGGAGCTGTTTTTT. As protein: CASSQAGTQNTGELFF.

The chain links TRBV28 to TRBJ2-7, with 9 bases fitting TRBD1. V gave up 7 bases and J gave up 6 bases; unmatched junction bases: 10. This CDR3 is 14 amino acids long. Germline-derived CDR1 and CDR2 are MDHEN and SYDVKM. The CDR3 nucleotides read TGTGCCAGCATCTACGGGACAGGGAACGGCGAGCAGTACTTC. Amino acid sequence: CASIYGTGNGEQYF.

The chain couples TRBV12-3 or TRBV12-4 to TRBJ1-2, with TRBD1 identical over 11 bases. This CDR3 is built from 13 residues. Trimming removed 6 bases from V and 13 bases from J; junction bases left unmatched: 10. For the CDR3, the DNA is TGTGCCAGCAGACGACCGGGACAGGGGGGGAGCACCTTC. Encoded protein: CASRRPGQGGSTF.

This clone was observed once. V usage is TRBV28 and J usage is TRBJ1-4; 7 nucleotides match TRBD1. This CDR3 comprises 14 residues. Looked up from germline, CDR1 is MDHEN and CDR2 is SYDVKM. The junction had 4 bases not matched to a gene; V was cut back by 4 bases and J by 5 bases. CDR3: CASSWGTENEKLFF. In DNA form, the CDR3 reads TGTGCCAGCAGTTGGGGGACAGAGAATGAAAAACTGTTTTTT.

The V gene is TRBV27, the J gene TRBJ2-2; possible D gene TRBD1, 5 bases. The CDR3 loop spans 12 amino acids. CDR1 and CDR2 from the germline V gene are MNHEY and SMNVEV (reference sequence). Trimming took 3 bases from V and 10 from J, leaving 9 bases between them. CDR3: CASSFQGVELFF. Here the CDR3 DNA reads TGTGCCAGCAGTTTCCAAGGGGTGGAGCTGTTTTTT.

This chain uses TRBV6-1 with TRBJ1-5; D possibly corresponds to TRBD1 (5 bases). Germline V CDR1 and CDR2: MNHNS, SASEGT. This CDR3 region has 16 residues. V lost 0 bases to trimming and J lost 4 bases, with 13 bases between them. The CDR3 loop reads CASSEAGRALNQPQHF. The CDR3 DNA reads TGTGCCAGCAGTGAAGCGGGCAGGGCATTAAATCAGCCCCAGCATTTT.

This sequence joins TRBV15 and TRBJ1-1; possibly TRBD1 for D (5 bases). Germline V lookup: CDR1 LNHNV, CDR2 YYDKDF (reference sequence). The CDR3 covers 13 residues. Trimming pared 0 bases from V and 8 bases from J, leaving 10 bases between. CDR3 sequence (DNA): TGTGCCACCAGCAGAGATACGACAGCAGAAGCTTTCTTT. This sequence encodes CATSRDTTAEAFF.